These 14 T cell receptor beta chains were all obtained from the same sample, sequenced in a study of OX40 agonist ivuxolimab in advanced cancers. Measured with immunoSEQ multiplex PCR; TCRdb has only the in-frame clones, and not every one. The table lists 92,000 or so clones, about nine tenths of them singletons. This specimen was CD4+ or CD8+ T cells sorted from blood, taken in a trial of the OX40 agonist ivuxolimab. Every receptor here comes from an adult with an advanced solid tumor such as melanoma, head and neck, liver or kidney cancer.

This rearrangement joins TRBV28 to TRBJ2-5; 10 bases match TRBD1. The J call may not be correct, given that the DNA end is closer to TRBJ2-7. The germline V gene encodes CDR1 MDHEN and CDR2 SYDVKM. The CDR3 covers 16 residues. CDR3 region: CASSSTGTGETYEQYF. In DNA, the CDR3 is TGTGCCAGCAGTTCTACCGGGACAGGGGAGACCTACGAGCAGTACTTC.

The chain recombines TRBV2 with TRBJ2-4; D is unclear. Trimming took off 1 base at V and 0 bases at J, with 10 bases between the two ends. The length of the CDR3 is 16 residues. Germline CDR1 and CDR2: SNHLY and FYNNEI. CDR3 bases: TGTGCCAGCAGTGAAGGGGCGGCACTAGCCAAAAACATTCAGTACTTC. This gives the protein CASSEGAALAKNIQYF.

The chain has TRBV6-5 and TRBJ2-7; 8 nucleotides align to TRBD2. V was clipped by 6 bases and J by 3 bases; unmatched bases: 7. CDR1 is MNHEY and CDR2 is SVGAGI in the germline V gene. This CDR3 region has 14 residues. The CDR3 spells CASRPGGGLYEQYF. In nucleotides, the CDR3 is TGTGCCAGCAGGCCCGGGGGGGGCCTCTACGAGCAGTACTTC.

J is TRBJ2-7 and V is TRBV10-3; D not resolved. Per germline, CDR1 ENHRY and CDR2 SYGVKD. The CDR3 runs to 14 residues. Trimming pared 2 bases from V and 0 bases from J, leaving 8 bases between. The CDR3, as DNA: TGTGCCATCAGTGAGAGGTCGAGCTCCTACGAGCAGTACTTC. Translating gives CAISERSSSYEQYF.

The chain is built from TRBV5-4 and TRBJ2-5; 7 nucleotides line up with TRBD1. The CDR3 sequence is 15 residues long. The V and J ends lost 2 bases and 4 bases, in that order; junction bases with no gene match: 8. Germline CDR1 and CDR2: SGHNT and YYREEE (reference sequence). Written as DNA, the CDR3 is TGTGCCAGCAGCTTATGGACAGGTGGAGGAGAGACCCAGTACTTC. Translating gives CASSLWTGGGETQYF.

This clone was picked up one time. The CDR3 DNA is TGTGCCAGCAGCCCCATACATCCGAACACCGGGGAGCTGTTTTTT. Encoded protein: CASSPIHPNTGELFF. The J gene is TRBJ2-2, the V gene TRBV11-2; D is unresolved. The CDR3 is 15 amino acids. The germline V and J ends were trimmed by 5 bases and 0 bases, with 10 bases remaining between them. Germline V gene sequence: CDR1 SGHAT, CDR2 FQNNGV.

This chain connects TRBV4-1 to TRBJ2-7; D ambiguous. V shed 1 base and J shed 2 bases, with 12 bases lying between them. The germline CDR1 and CDR2 sequences are MGHRA and YSYEKL. This CDR3 contains 15 residues. The CDR3 nucleotides read TGCGCCAGCAGCCAAGTAAGTCTCCCAGCCTACGAGCAGTACTTC. This gives the protein CASSQVSLPAYEQYF.

The chain joins TRBV15 to TRBJ2-1; D is possibly TRBD1 (5 bases). The ends were cut back, 1 base at V and 5 bases at J, with 9 bases in the middle. Germline V gene lookup returns CDR1 LNHNV and CDR2 YYDKDF (reference sequence). The length of the CDR3 is 14 residues. The CDR3 coding sequence is TGTGCCACCAGCAGAGCACAGGCTAACAATGAGCAGTTCTTC. Its translation is CATSRAQANNEQFF.

The chain recombines TRBV2 with TRBJ1-5; 10 positions match TRBD1. CDR1 and CDR2 (germline): SNHLY, FYNNEI. The length of the CDR3 is 17 residues. The V segment lost 4 bases and the J segment 2 bases; nucleotides outside the gene matches: 8. The CDR3 reads CASSGGTGVGGNQPQHF. The CDR3 DNA follows: TGTGCCAGCAGTGGTGGGACAGGGGTAGGGGGCAATCAGCCCCAGCATTTT. The full variable domain, rest sourced from reference TRBV2 and TRBJ1-5, is EPEVTQTPSHQVTQMGQEVILRCVPISNHLYFYWYRQILGQKVEFLVSFYNNEISEKSEIFDDQFSVERPDGSNFTLKIRSTKLEDSAMYFCASSGGTGVGGNQPQHFGDGTRLSIL.

The V and J genes are TRBV11-2 and TRBJ2-7; TRBD2 agrees at 7 bases. CDR1 SGHAT and CDR2 FQNNGV come from the germline V gene. J was trimmed by 0 bases and V by 5 bases; bases with no gene match: 13. The CDR3 consists of 17 residues. The chain's CDR3 is CASSLGLERGHSYEQYF. Here the CDR3 DNA reads TGTGCCAGCAGCCTCGGACTAGAGCGGGGCCACTCCTACGAGCAGTACTTC.

The chain recombines TRBV7-9 with TRBJ1-2, with 9 bases that match TRBD1. This CDR3 contains 15 residues. CDR1 and CDR2 (germline): SEHNR, FQNEAQ (reference sequence). J was trimmed by 7 bases and V by 4 bases; bases with no gene match: 10. The CDR3 bases are TGTGCCAGCAGCTCCTCCGGGACAGGGATCGGTGGCTACACCTTC. Its translation: CASSSSGTGIGGYTF.

This clone was seen a handful of times. The chain is built from TRBV28 and TRBJ2-5; D is unclear. This CDR3 spans 12 amino acids. Trimming pared 2 bases from V and 4 bases from J, leaving 5 bases between. Germline V gives CDR1 MDHEN, CDR2 SYDVKM. CDR3 sequence reads: CASSLTRETQYF. Here the CDR3 DNA reads TGTGCCAGCAGTTTAACGAGAGAGACCCAGTACTTC.

The chain carries TRBV7-9 and TRBJ2-5, with D tentatively TRBD1 or TRBD2 (5 bases each). Trimming left V 4 bases short and J 1 base short, with 16 bases between. This CDR3 is built from 16 residues. The germline CDR1 and CDR2 sequences are SEHNR and FQNEAQ (reference sequence). In DNA form, the CDR3 reads TGTGCCAGCAGCTCCTCACGGGACGGTGTCCAAGAGACCCAGTACTTC. This encodes CASSSSRDGVQETQYF.

V gene TRBV7-6 combines with J gene TRBJ2-2; the D gene could be TRBD1 or TRBD2 (6 bases each). V was clipped by 3 bases and J by 5 bases, with 10 bases between them. The CDR3 has 14 residues. Germline values: CDR1 SGHVS, CDR2 FNYEAQ. The CDR3 spells CASSFGGQTGELFF. Here the CDR3 DNA reads TGTGCCAGCAGCTTCGGGGGCCAGACCGGGGAGCTGTTTTTT.